This entry describes one TCR beta chain. The target of this receptor is not known. Per-base quality was not reported, and no clone a single base away is much larger than it. This sample was included in a study of blood T cell repertoires in COVID-19 (dated by TCRdb to 2018 to 2021). Some background on the complete study: Samples covering the acute and convalescent phases of COVID-19 were provided by collaborators in the United States, Italy and Spain. The material from the prospective study consisted of cDNA or gDNA derived from T cells, B-cell-depleted T cells, or PBMCs. Subjects who had been exposed to COVID-19, were actively infected with it, or had recovered from it provided the deeply sampled blood TCRbeta repertoires that made up the dataset. The repertoires were made available in a free public database intended to serve as a resource for research on the immune response to SARS-CoV-2. The samples were drawn from two sources: the first 160 participants of the ongoing ImmuneRACE study, and 1,000 to 1,500 subjects contributed by 6 global collaborators. Sample metadata almost always included a de-identified subject ID, COVID-19 status, age in years and sex. Where available, HLA class I and class II types were taken from metadata supplied by the sample provider and were not determined by assay-based typing. Paper-wide results and their limitations: The amount of clinical and demographic metadata varied by source and participant and was provided uncurated.

TCRbeta CDR3 regions were amplified from genomic DNA using the immunoSEQ Assay, a bias-controlled multiplex PCR. Per the authors' processing: Nucleated cell counts per sample were estimated from amplification of reference gene primers within the assay. Sequence reads were collapsed and filtered to measure the absolute abundance of every unique TCRbeta CDR3 rearrangement. For each sample, productive Simpson clonality was calculated as the square root of Simpson's diversity index over productive rearrangements. As stored in TCRdb, this immuneACCESS dataset retains in-frame rearrangements with V and J assigned. A fraction of the clones does not appear; measured against another copy, unresolved V genes explain less than half of the discrepancy, and the remainder lacks a known reason. The V and J calls and clone size were taken over from that table, and D and trimming were inferred from the DNA. This sample gives more than 80,000 clones in total; about 84% of them show up just once. The ten largest account for about 8.5% of the sample.

The collaborating institutions used their own protocols to collect whole blood in K2EDTA tubes. For TCRbeta analysis, collaborator samples were shipped as frozen whole blood, as isolated PBMCs, or as DNA extracted from either sample type. The germline ends are 14 bases apart after V is trimmed by 2 bases and J by 2 bases. Taken from cysteine to phenylalanine, the CDR3 has 16 residues. Just the 48-base CDR3 DNA is kept, in frame starting at base 1. The germline V gene specifies SGHDT as CDR1 and YYEEEE as CDR2. The receptor comes from a man aged 45-65 years with active COVID-19. The sequenced sample consisted of peripheral blood. The sequence links TRBV5-6 to TRBJ1-3, with the D gene not clear enough to name. CDR3 region: CASSLGASRPGNTIYF. At the DNA level, the sequence is TGTGCCAGCAGCTTAGGAGCTTCCCGTCCTGGAAACACCATATATTTT.